The clone carrying this T cell receptor (beta chain) was counted between two and nine times. Antigen: not known. J lost 2 bases, V lost 4 bases, and 6 bases had no gene match. The germline V gene encodes CDR1 SGDLS and CDR2 YYNGEE. This CDR3 is 15 amino acids long. The donors belonged to the roughly 110-subject validation cohort, separate from the approximately 700-subject first cohort. The data stem from a study of cytomegalovirus exposure and HLA in healthy donors. Study-level results: Associated with cytomegalovirus, according to the listing, were 150 to 200 TCR beta chains. For most TCR sequences rarity was the rule, although some public TCRs occurred in many donors. Later, an analysis found that TCR clusters from the first cohort tended to co-occur in the roughly 110 validation repertoires.

Only in-frame clones appear in the TCRdb table, and some are missing; sequencing was by immunoSEQ multiplex PCR. This sample yields approximately 150,000 clones, of which almost 85% are seen a single time; 10% to 13% belongs to the top ten. The sequenced sample consisted of PBMCs. This TCR came from a man aged 25 to 40 in good health and CMV-seropositive. V usage is TRBV9 and J usage is TRBJ2-3; 8 positions match TRBD1. The CDR3 coding sequence is TGTGCCAGCAGCCAACGGACAGGGACCACAGATACGCAGTATTTT. Its protein is CASSQRTGTTDTQYF.